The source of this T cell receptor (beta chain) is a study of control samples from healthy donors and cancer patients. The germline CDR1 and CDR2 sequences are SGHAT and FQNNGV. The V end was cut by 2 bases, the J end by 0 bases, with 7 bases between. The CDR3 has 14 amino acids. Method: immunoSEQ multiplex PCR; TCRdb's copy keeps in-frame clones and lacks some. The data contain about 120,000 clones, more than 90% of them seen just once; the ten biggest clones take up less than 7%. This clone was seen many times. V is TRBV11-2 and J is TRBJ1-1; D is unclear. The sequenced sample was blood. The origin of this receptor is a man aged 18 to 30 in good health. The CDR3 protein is CASSLPPMNTEAFF. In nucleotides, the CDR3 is TGTGCCAGCAGCTTACCCCCCATGAACACTGAAGCTTTCTTT.